The clone carrying this TCR beta chain was seen only once. Treatment noted: some 19 received Ad26.COV2.S at low or high dose, single or two shots; 5 received placebo; per-sample allocation not given. Sampling took place 63 days after the first vaccine or placebo injection. This entry comes from a study of Ad26.COV2.S vaccination and SARS-CoV-2 variants. The overall study: The COV1001 Ad26.COV2.S trial arm included the donor.

This CDR3 contains 17 residues. V was clipped by 3 bases and J by 0 bases; unmatched bases: 12. Germline values: CDR1 SGDLS, CDR2 YYNGEE. Sequencing was performed with immunoSEQ multiplex PCR; in TCRdb, only in-frame clones are kept and a portion is missing. The data show roughly 380,000 clones, with about nine tenths seen just once and roughly 3.1% held by the top ten. This TCR came from a person between 18 and 59 years old who received the Ad26.COV2.S COVID-19 vaccine or a placebo. V and J are TRBV9 and TRBJ2-7; 7 nucleotides agree with TRBD2. Source: peripheral blood, taken in a trial of Ad26.COV2.S vaccine versus placebo. The CDR3 nucleotides are TGTGCCAGCAGCGAGGGGAGGGGCAGACCTTACTCCTACGAGCAGTACTTC. Translating it yields CASSEGRGRPYSYEQYF.